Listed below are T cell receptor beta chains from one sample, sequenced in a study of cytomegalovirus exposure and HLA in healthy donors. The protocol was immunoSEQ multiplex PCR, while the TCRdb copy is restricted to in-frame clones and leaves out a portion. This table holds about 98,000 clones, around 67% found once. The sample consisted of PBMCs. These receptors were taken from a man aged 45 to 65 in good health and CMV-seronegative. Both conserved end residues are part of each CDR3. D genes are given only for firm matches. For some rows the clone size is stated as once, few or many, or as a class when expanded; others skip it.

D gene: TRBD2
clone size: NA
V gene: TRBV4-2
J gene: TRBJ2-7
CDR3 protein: CASSTGRVDEQYF
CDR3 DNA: TGTGCCAGCAGCACGGGGAGGGTGGACGAGCAGTACTTC

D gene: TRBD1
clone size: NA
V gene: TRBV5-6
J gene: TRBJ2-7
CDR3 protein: CASSLGDRARAEQYF
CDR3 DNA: TGTGCCAGCAGCTTGGGTGACAGGGCACGGGCCGAGCAGTACTTC

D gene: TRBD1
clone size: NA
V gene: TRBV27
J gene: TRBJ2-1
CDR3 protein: CASSLKLGTGDSNEQFF
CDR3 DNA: TGTGCCAGCAGTTTAAAGTTGGGGACAGGGGATTCTAATGAGCAGTTCTTC

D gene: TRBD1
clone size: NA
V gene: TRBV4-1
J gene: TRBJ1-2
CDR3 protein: CASSRTGGEVSGYTF
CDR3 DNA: TGCGCCAGCAGCCGCACAGGGGGCGAGGTTTCTGGCTACACCTTC

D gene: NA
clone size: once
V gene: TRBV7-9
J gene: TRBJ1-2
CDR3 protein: CSSSDGGYGYTF
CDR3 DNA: TGTTCCAGCAGCGACGGGGGTTATGGCTACACCTTC

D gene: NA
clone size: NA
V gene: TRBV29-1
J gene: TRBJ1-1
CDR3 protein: CSVAGHLNTEAFF
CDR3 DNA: TGCAGCGTAGCGGGACACTTGAACACTGAAGCTTTCTTT

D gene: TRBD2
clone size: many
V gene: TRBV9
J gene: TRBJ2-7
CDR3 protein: CASSPQLAGPSYEQYF
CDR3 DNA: TGTGCCAGCAGCCCGCAGCTAGCGGGGCCCTCCTACGAGCAGTACTTC

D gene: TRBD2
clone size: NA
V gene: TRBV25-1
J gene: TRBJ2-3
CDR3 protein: CASSGAGDTDTQYF
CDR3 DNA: TGTGCCAGCAGTGGAGCGGGGGACACAGATACGCAGTATTTT

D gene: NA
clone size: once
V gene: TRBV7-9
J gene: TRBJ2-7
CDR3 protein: CASSLPAARYEQYF
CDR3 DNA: TGTGCCAGCAGTCTACCCGCAGCGCGCTACGAGCAGTACTTC

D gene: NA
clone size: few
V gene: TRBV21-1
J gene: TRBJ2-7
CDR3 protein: CDTGTGDGSEQYF
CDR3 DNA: TGTGACACCGGGACAGGGGATGGGTCCGAGCAGTACTTC

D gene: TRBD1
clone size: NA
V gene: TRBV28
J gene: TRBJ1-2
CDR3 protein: CASSSRRQGSGYTF
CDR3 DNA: TGTGCCAGCAGTTCGAGACGACAGGGCTCTGGCTACACCTTC

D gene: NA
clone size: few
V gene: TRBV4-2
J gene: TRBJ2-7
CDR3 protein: CASSQARVLYEQYF
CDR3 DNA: TGTGCCAGCAGCCAAGCGCGGGTTTTGTACGAGCAGTACTTC

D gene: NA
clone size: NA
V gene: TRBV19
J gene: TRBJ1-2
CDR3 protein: CASSTIGRENYGYTF
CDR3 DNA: TGTGCCAGTAGTACCATCGGACGGGAAAACTATGGCTACACCTTC

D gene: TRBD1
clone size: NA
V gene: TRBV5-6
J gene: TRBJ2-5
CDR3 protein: CASSETGEGTQYF
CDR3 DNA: TGTGCCAGCAGCGAAACAGGGGAAGGGACCCAGTACTTC

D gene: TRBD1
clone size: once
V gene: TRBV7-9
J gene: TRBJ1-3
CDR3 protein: CASSIYRGRRGNTIYF
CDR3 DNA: TGTGCCAGCAGCATATACAGGGGGCGCCGTGGAAACACCATATATTTT

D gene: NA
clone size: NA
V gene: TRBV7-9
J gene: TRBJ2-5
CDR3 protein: CASSLGEIWGETQYF
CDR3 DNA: TGTGCCAGCAGCTTAGGGGAGATCTGGGGTGAGACCCAGTACTTC

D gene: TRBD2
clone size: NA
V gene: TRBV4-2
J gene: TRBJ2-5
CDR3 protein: CASSQLGTNQETQYF
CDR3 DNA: TGTGCCAGCAGCCAACTTGGGACTAATCAAGAGACCCAGTACTTC

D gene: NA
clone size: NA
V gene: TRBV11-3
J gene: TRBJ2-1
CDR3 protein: CASSQYNEQFF
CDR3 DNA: TGTGCCAGCAGCCAGTACAATGAGCAGTTCTTC

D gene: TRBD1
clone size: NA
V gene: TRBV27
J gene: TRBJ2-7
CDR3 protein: CASRDGTGGFYEQYF
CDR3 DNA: TGTGCCAGCAGGGATGGGACAGGGGGATTTTACGAGCAGTACTTC

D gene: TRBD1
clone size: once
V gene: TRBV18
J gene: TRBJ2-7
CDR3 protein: CASSRGQGAAYEQYF
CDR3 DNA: TGTGCCAGCTCACGAGGACAGGGGGCGGCCTACGAGCAGTACTTC

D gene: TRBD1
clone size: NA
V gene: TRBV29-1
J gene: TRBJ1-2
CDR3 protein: CSASHRGQRYGYTF
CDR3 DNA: TGCAGCGCCTCACACAGGGGGCAACGCTATGGCTACACCTTC

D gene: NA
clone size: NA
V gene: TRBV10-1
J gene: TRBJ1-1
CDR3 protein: CASRKIRTEDTEAFF
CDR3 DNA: TGCGCCAGCAGGAAGATCCGGACAGAGGACACTGAAGCTTTCTTT

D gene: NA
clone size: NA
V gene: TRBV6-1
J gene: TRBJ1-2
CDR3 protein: CASSEGSGVNYGYTF
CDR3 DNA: TGTGCCAGCAGTGAAGGTTCCGGAGTTAACTATGGCTACACCTTC

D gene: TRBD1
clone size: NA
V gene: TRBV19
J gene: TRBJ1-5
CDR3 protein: CASSRQTGVNQPQHF
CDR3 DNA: TGTGCCAGTAGTCGGCAGACAGGGGTCAATCAGCCCCAGCATTTT

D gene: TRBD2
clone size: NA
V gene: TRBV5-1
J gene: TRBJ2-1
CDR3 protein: CASSSGLAGYNEQFF
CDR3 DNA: TGCGCCAGCAGCTCCGGACTAGCGGGGTACAATGAGCAGTTCTTC

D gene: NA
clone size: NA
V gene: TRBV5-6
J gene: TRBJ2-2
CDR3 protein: CASGIGENTGELFF
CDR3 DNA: TGTGCCAGCGGCATAGGGGAGAACACCGGGGAGCTGTTTTTT